Listed below are T cell receptor beta chains from one sample, sequenced in a study of blood T cell repertoires in COVID-19. Some clones are missing from TCRdb's copy, which holds only in-frame ones; the method was immunoSEQ multiplex PCR. This sample has about 88,000 clones, with around 90% found just once. Material for sequencing was peripheral blood. These receptors all come from a woman aged 55-69 years with COVID-19, enrolled during active disease. CDR3s include the opening cysteine and the closing phenylalanine or tryptophan. D genes are given only for firm matches.

.	TRBV18	TRBJ1-2	CASSSGTNYGYTF
TRBD2	TRBV20-1	TRBJ2-5	CSASGRRGEEETQYF
TRBD1	TRBV10-3	TRBJ1-2	CAISEGTGRKYGYTF
TRBD1	TRBV5-1	TRBJ1-5	CASSLEGQGPGQPQHF
TRBD1	TRBV7-9	TRBJ1-1	CASSRGQGNTEAFF
TRBD1	TRBV15	TRBJ1-2	CATSRDGTDDGYTF
.	TRBV5-1	TRBJ1-6	CASQGNPQGNGNSPLHF
.	TRBV2	TRBJ2-7	CASRGEVGLEQYF
.	TRBV7-9	TRBJ1-1	CASSPLGGHTEAFF
.	TRBV21-1	TRBJ1-1	CASSSPGHQNTEAFF
.	TRBV7-3	TRBJ1-5	CASSLGAGQPQHF
.	TRBV5-6	TRBJ2-1	CASSLGRLHSTNEQFF
TRBD1	TRBV2	TRBJ1-5	CASNQQGSNQPQHF
.	TRBV2	TRBJ1-6	CASTEMRGNSPLHF
.	TRBV5-1	TRBJ1-1	CASSLRPGGDTEAFF
TRBD1	TRBV6-5	TRBJ1-3	CASRGQGGGNTIYF
.	TRBV2	TRBJ1-1	CASSGRGIGTEAFF
.	TRBV28	TRBJ1-1	CASRRRQAINTEAFF
.	TRBV12-3/TRBV12-4	TRBJ1-2	CASSFSRGRGYTF
TRBD1	TRBV6-5	TRBJ1-1	CASSPRTGWATEAFF
TRBD2	TRBV6-2/TRBV6-3	TRBJ2-7	CASSSLASAYEQYF
TRBD2	TRBV6-6	TRBJ2-3	CASSYSLAGGQDTQYF
.	TRBV18	TRBJ2-3	CASSPTTGGSTDTQYF
TRBD2	TRBV5-1	TRBJ2-3	CASSWGLASDTQYF
TRBD1	TRBV9	TRBJ2-3	CASSVGLGTGADTQYF
.	TRBV3-1/TRBV3-2	TRBJ2-7	CASSPATGRDNSYEQYF
TRBD1	TRBV23-1	TRBJ1-5	CASSQSLPGTGNSNQPQHF
TRBD1	TRBV18	TRBJ1-6	CASSPRNAGTGANSLHF
TRBD1	TRBV29-1	TRBJ1-2	CRVDMGQGDYGYTF
.	TRBV21-1	TRBJ1-6	CASSKEEDSVSPLHF
.	TRBV30	TRBJ1-5	CAWSTASSNQPQHF
.	TRBV3-1/TRBV3-2	TRBJ2-7	CASSQGPTAGVDEQYF
.	TRBV30	TRBJ2-2	CAWSVSRYTGELFF
.	TRBV19	TRBJ1-2	CASSETGYGYTF
.	TRBV18	TRBJ2-2	CASSPQGNGELFF
.	TRBV7-9	TRBJ2-4	CASSPTPGMNIQYF
.	TRBV4-1	TRBJ2-7	CASSQDHPAGEQYF
.	TRBV7-2	TRBJ2-4	CASSPSLAKNIQYF
.	TRBV4-2	TRBJ1-2	CASSQDTGYYGYTF
TRBD2	TRBV6-5	TRBJ2-5	CASSYLGREETQYF